These 2 T cell receptor beta chains originate from one sample sequenced in a study of blood T cells in healthy people across ages. The second PCR ran 7 to 11 cycles with a sample-barcoded 5' primer and J-beta primers. TCRdb analysed the 5' RACE reads with MiXCR anew, one entry per CDR3 protein. The sample carries some 900,000 distinct CDR3 sequences, around 48% recorded once. Sequenced material: blood. The receptors were sampled from a man younger than 45 in good health.

The V call is TRBV20-1, the J call TRBJ1-5; D call uncertain. Germline CDR1 and CDR2: DFQATT and SNEGSKA (reference sequence). V lost 2 bases to trimming and J lost 4 bases, with 6 bases between them. The CDR3 runs to 12 residues. The CDR3 sequence: CSARSSNQPQHF. The CDR3 DNA sequence: TGCAGTGCTAGATCCTCGAATCAGCCCCAGCATTTT.

This clonotype was recorded at least ten times. J is TRBJ1-4 and V is TRBV6-5; 11 nucleotides align to TRBD1. From germline, CDR1 is MNHEY and CDR2 SVGAGI. This CDR3 comprises 14 residues. The trim removed 6 bases at V and 7 bases at J, leaving 4 bases unmatched. The CDR3 nucleotides read TGTGCCAGCAGCCCGGGACAGGGGGGTGAAAAACTGTTTTTT. Protein: CASSPGQGGEKLFF.